What follows is one T cell receptor beta chain and its context. These data come from a study of blood T cell repertoires in COVID-19. Study as a whole: Specimens from acute and convalescent COVID-19 originated in the United States, Italy and Spain. T cells, B-cell-depleted T cells, or PBMCs supplied cDNA or gDNA.

The germline CDR1 and CDR2 sequences are MNHEY and SVGAGI. J lost 4 bases, V lost 0 bases, and 3 bases had no gene match. The CDR3 extends over 15 amino acids. As processed by the authors: Counts of nucleated cells, estimated from reference gene primer amplification, were obtained. TCRdb keeps only in-frame clones here, not all; method: immunoSEQ multiplex PCR. V and J calls and clone size follow that table, whereas D and trimming were derived from the DNA. The sample holds some 200,000 clones; about 80% are singletons and the top ten take less than 8.5%. Clinical histories supplied by participants themselves formed the basis of cohort assignment.

The sequence was collected from a middle-aged man who had recovered from COVID-19. The sample consisted of PBMCs or T cells enriched from blood (not recorded which). The chain recombines TRBV6-5 with TRBJ1-2; 9 bases map to TRBD1. CDR3 sequence reads: CASSYSGTGIYGYTF. In DNA, the CDR3 is TGTGCCAGCAGTTACTCAGGGACAGGGATCTATGGCTACACCTTC.